What follows are 5 T cell receptor beta chains derived from one specimen sequenced in a study of CD8 T cells in Susac syndrome. Random hexamers primed reverse transcription of about 0.5 to 1 ug RNA. A single record per CDR3 protein comes from TCRdb applying MiXCR to the immunoSEQ multiplex PCR reads. Of 200,000 or so distinct CDR3 sequences in the sample, approximately 94% were seen once. The sequenced sample consisted of CD4+ T cells from PBMCs. All receptors derive from a human donor with Susac syndrome.

This chain links TRBV5-1 with TRBJ1-6, with 9 bases fitting TRBD1. The ends lost 4 bases at V and 8 bases at J; junction bases unmatched: 7. CDR1 SGHRS and CDR2 YFSETQ come from the germline V gene. CDR3 length: 15 amino acids. CDR3: CASSRVGQGDSPLHF. The CDR3 nucleotides are TGCGCCAGCAGCCGAGTGGGACAGGGCGATTCACCCCTCCACTTT.

The chain recombines TRBV29-1 with TRBJ1-5, with D possibly TRBD1 on 5 matching bases. Germline CDR1 and CDR2: SQVTM and ANQGSEA. Trimming took off 4 bases at V and 5 bases at J, with 9 bases between the two ends. The CDR3 is 12 amino acids. The CDR3 spells CSVGDGDQPQHF. The CDR3 coding sequence is TGCAGCGTTGGGGACGGAGATCAGCCCCAGCATTTT. Full variable domain (rest looked up from reference TRBV29-1 and TRBJ1-5): SAVISQKPSRDICQRGTSLTIQCQVDSQVTMMFWYRQQPGQSLTLIATANQGSEATYESGFVIDKFPISRPNLTFSTLTVSNMSPEDSSIYLCSVGDGDQPQHFGDGTRLSIL.

The chain employs TRBV20-1 and TRBJ1-1; a possible D gene is TRBD1 (5 bases). This CDR3 spans 16 amino acids. V was cut by 5 bases and J by 7 bases, with 26 bases left in between. Germline V CDR1 and CDR2: DFQATT, SNEGSKA (reference sequence). The CDR3 here is CSARREGGERTNEAFF. The CDR3 DNA reads TGCAGTGCTCGCAGGGAGGGCGGAGAGAGGACCAATGAAGCTTTCTTT.

The chain employs TRBV4-1 and TRBJ1-6; TRBD1 matches at 7 bases. CDR3 size: 20 residues. The germline V gene encodes CDR1 MGHRA and CDR2 YSYEKL. V shed 1 base, J shed 0 bases, and the junction held 12 bases outside the gene matches. As DNA, the CDR3 is TGCGCCAGCAGCCAAGTATGGGTTGGGAGGGACAGCTCCTATAATTCACCCCTCCACTTT. The encoded protein is CASSQVWVGRDSSYNSPLHF.

This chain joins TRBV6-6 and TRBJ2-1; D might be TRBD1 (5 bases). The CDR3 sequence is 11 residues long. Per germline, CDR1 MNHNY and CDR2 SVGAGI (reference sequence). Trimming took off 8 bases at V and 3 bases at J, with 5 bases between the two ends. The CDR3 loop reads CASQGYNEQFF. DNA for the CDR3: TGTGCCAGCCAGGGCTACAATGAGCAGTTCTTC.